The rows below give T cell receptor beta chains drawn from one sample of a study of T cells after somatic rescue of genetic block. Clones were sequenced by immunoSEQ multiplex PCR, and TCRdb holds only the in-frame ones, with some missing. The sample contains under 150,000 clones, around nine tenths of which appear only once. Sample: peripheral blood mononuclear cells (PBMCs). All receptors come from a woman aged 18-29 years. Each CDR3 is given with its conserved first and last residue.

J gene,V gene,CDR3 protein
TRBJ1-1,TRBV6-1,CASSEMGLNTEAFF
TRBJ2-1,TRBV4-1,CASSQGTSYNEQFF
TRBJ2-2,TRBV29-1,CSVEPAGDGELFF
TRBJ2-7,TRBV7-9,CASSIGQYEQYF
TRBJ1-1,TRBV10-3,CAISERDRGLLLNTEAFF
TRBJ2-2,TRBV30,CAWKSGATNTGELFF
TRBJ1-3,TRBV19,CASSPNTRAGNTIYF
TRBJ2-5,TRBV10-2,CASRASTSEQETQYF
TRBJ2-7,TRBV4-1,CASSQGIAGYEQYF
TRBJ2-3,TRBV4-3,CASSQPTQGSDTDTQYF
TRBJ2-7,TRBV7-2,CASSLVGGTGDAYEQYF
TRBJ2-3,TRBV5-1,CASSFGQSPDTQYF
TRBJ1-6,TRBV27,CASSSGSSYNSPLHF
TRBJ2-7,TRBV4-1,CASSQAASGNYEQYF